The 14 T cell receptor beta chains below come from one sample, sequenced in a study of beta chain features in type 1 diabetes. Their antigen targets remain unknown. Overall study results and limits: Moderate but significant shortening of TCRB CDR3s was recorded in all four CD4+ subsets from Type 1 diabetes patients.

What was sequenced were expressed TCRB transcripts, since all of the isolated RNA had been reverse transcribed. The method was immunoSEQ multiplex PCR; TCRdb's version includes in-frame clones alone and lacks a portion of them. This table has about 270,000 clones, 13% to 15% appearing once. Sequencing was performed on naive CD4+ T cells from blood. All receptors come from a man under 40 with type 1 diabetes.

The chain links TRBV28 to TRBJ1-1, with TRBD1 matching over 7 bases. There are 13 residues in the CDR3. J gave up 11 bases and V 10 bases, and 16 bases lay outside the gene matches. The germline V gene encodes CDR1 MDHEN and CDR2 SYDVKM. CDR3 sequence (DNA): TGTGCCACCACGGTGCGGCAGGGGGTGGATGCTTTCTTT. This codes for CATTVRQGVDAFF.

V and J are TRBV19 and TRBJ2-1; 7 nucleotides align to TRBD2. The junction had 10 bases not matched to a gene; V was cut back by 3 bases and J by 8 bases. The CDR3 consists of 15 residues. Germline V gene data show CDR1 as LNHDA and CDR2 as SQIVND (reference sequence). CDR3 in amino acids: CASSISAGDGYEQFF. The CDR3 DNA reads as TGTGCCAGTAGTATTAGTGCGGGAGATGGCTATGAGCAGTTCTTC.

In its sample, this clone was seen a few times. The rearrangement uses TRBV28 and TRBJ2-1; 10 bases are a match to TRBD2. Germline V gives CDR1 MDHEN, CDR2 SYDVKM. This CDR3 is built from 16 residues. Germline trimming cut 2 bases from V and 3 bases from J; bases unmatched to any gene: 4. The CDR3: CASSLVASGSYNEQFF. CDR3 bases: TGTGCCAGCAGTTTAGTCGCTAGCGGGAGCTACAATGAGCAGTTCTTC.

This clone turned up a few times. The rearrangement uses TRBV18 and TRBJ1-2; 8 nucleotides align to TRBD1. This CDR3 contains 14 residues. J was trimmed by 5 bases and V by 3 bases; bases with no gene match: 5. Per germline, CDR1 KGHSH and CDR2 LQKENI. As DNA, the CDR3 is TGTGCCAGCTCACCTGCCGGACAGGGTTATGGCTACACCTTC. Its translation: CASSPAGQGYGYTF.

The sample holds a few counts of this clone. The J gene is TRBJ1-1, the V gene TRBV29-1, with 7 bases lining up with TRBD1. The CDR3 is 13 amino acids. Trimming took 8 bases from V and 1 from J; bases not matched to a gene: 7. Germline V gives CDR1 SQVTM, CDR2 ANQGSEA. The CDR3 DNA reads as TGCAGCTCGCAAGGGGGCCCGAACACTGAAGCTTTCTTT. Its translation is CSSQGGPNTEAFF.

This clone was recorded a few times. The chain recombines TRBV11-2 with TRBJ1-5; no firm D call. From germline, CDR1 is SGHAT and CDR2 FQNNGV. The CDR3 runs to 12 residues. V was cut by 5 bases and J by 6 bases, with 8 bases left in between. The CDR3 nucleotides read TGTGCCAGCAGCCGAGAGGGTCAGCCCCAGCATTTT. It yields the protein CASSREGQPQHF.

The V and J genes are TRBV9 and TRBJ2-7; TRBD1 aligns across 10 bases. This CDR3 has 15 amino acids. Trimming at V came to 3 bases and at J to 2 bases, leaving 5 bases not matched to a gene. Germline-derived CDR1 and CDR2 are SGDLS and YYNGEE. CDR3 amino acids: CASSEGGTGAYEQYF. The CDR3 DNA is TGTGCCAGCAGCGAGGGGGGGACAGGGGCCTACGAGCAGTACTTC.

The chain carries TRBV2 and TRBJ1-5; a possible D gene is TRBD1 (5 bases). This CDR3 comprises 15 residues. The ends were cut back, 1 base at V and 6 bases at J, with 13 bases in the middle. Germline lookup yields CDR1 SNHLY and CDR2 FYNNEI. CDR3 DNA: TGTGCCAGCAGTGAAGAACTCGGGGGAATTCAGCCCCAGCATTTT. Translation: CASSEELGGIQPQHF.

About this clone itself: Distinct nucleotide sequences in the sample also encode this CDR3. The rearrangement links TRBV19 to TRBJ2-3, with a weak D call TRBD2 (6 bases). The CDR3 spans 12 residues. Trimming removed 3 bases at V and 6 bases at J, with 7 bases between. The germline V gene encodes CDR1 LNHDA and CDR2 SQIVND (reference sequence). CDR3 protein: CASSIRGDTQYF. The DNA of the CDR3 is TGTGCCAGTAGTATTCGGGGGGATACGCAGTATTTT.

There are a few counts of this clone. The V and J genes are TRBV6-6 and TRBJ2-2; 8 nucleotides agree with TRBD1. Germline lookup yields CDR1 MNHNY and CDR2 SVGAGI (reference sequence). The junction had 5 bases not matched to a gene; V was cut back by 3 bases and J by 5 bases. This CDR3 has 15 residues. DNA of the CDR3: TGTGCCAGCAGTTATGACAGGGGTGCGACCGGGGAGCTGTTTTTT. Protein product: CASSYDRGATGELFF.

This chain links TRBV5-1 with TRBJ2-3; maybe TRBD1 (5 bases). CDR3 length equals 14 residues. The V and J ends lost 5 bases and 1 base respectively, with 11 bases between them. Per germline, CDR1 SGHRS and CDR2 YFSETQ. The CDR3 region is CASRLSTGTDTQYF. The CDR3 coding sequence is TGCGCCAGCAGACTGTCGACAGGCACAGATACGCAGTATTTT.

In its sample, this clone was seen a few times. The chain links TRBV13 to TRBJ2-7, with 8 bases identical to TRBD1. J was trimmed by 5 bases and V by 4 bases; bases with no gene match: 16. The CDR3 totals 17 residues. The germline gives CDR1 PRHDT, CDR2 FYEKMQ (reference sequence). CDR3 residues: CASSSLTLQGGKNEQYF. The CDR3 nucleotides read TGTGCCAGCAGCTCGCTAACCTTACAGGGGGGAAAAAACGAGCAGTACTTC.

V and J are TRBV28 and TRBJ2-7; 10 bases map to TRBD2. V lost 5 bases and J lost 4; bases outside the gene matches: 11. Looked up from germline, CDR1 is MDHEN and CDR2 is SYDVKM. The CDR3 loop spans 16 amino acids. The DNA of the CDR3 is TGTGCCAGCAGTACCGCCGGGGCTAGCGGGAGTTACGAGCAGTACTTC. Protein product: CASSTAGASGSYEQYF.

This chain connects TRBV4-2 to TRBJ2-1; 11 bases line up with TRBD2. In germline, CDR1 is LGHNA, CDR2 YNFKEQ. V was pared by 2 bases and J by 4 bases, with 4 bases of the junction left unmatched. This CDR3 contains 16 residues. Here the CDR3 DNA reads TGTGCCAGCAGCCAACATCTAGCGGGAGGATACAATGAGCAGTTCTTC. Amino acids: CASSQHLAGGYNEQFF.